This paragraph reports one T cell receptor beta chain. TCRdb's copy holds only in-frame clones and misses some; the assay was immunoSEQ multiplex PCR. The sample records about 350,000 clones, 70% to 90% being singletons. Germline CDR1 is KGHSH and CDR2 is LQKENI. The V and J ends lost 3 bases and 7 bases, in that order; junction bases with no gene match: 6. The CDR3 spans 16 residues. The record originates from a study of blood T cell repertoires in COVID-19. Overall study context: Researchers got acute and convalescent COVID-19 samples from the United States, Italy and Spain. PBMCs, B-cell-depleted T cells, or T cells were the source of the cDNA or gDNA that made up the material.

Sequenced sample: peripheral blood. The J gene is TRBJ2-1, the V gene TRBV18, with 13 nucleotides matching TRBD2. The source is a woman aged 60-70 years with COVID-19, enrolled during active disease. Written as DNA, the CDR3 is TGTGCCAGCTCACCCCCCGGGACTAGCGGGGTAAATGAGCAGTTCTTC. Amino acids: CASSPPGTSGVNEQFF. Together with reference TRBV18 and TRBJ2-1, the CDR3 gives the full variable domain: NAGVMQNPRHLVRRRGQEARLRCSPMKGHSHVYWYRQLPEEGLKFMVYLQKENIIDESGMPKERFSAEFPKEGPSILRIQQVVRGDSAAYFCASSPPGTSGVNEQFFGPGTRLTVL.